Each of the 19 T cell receptor beta chains below was sequenced from the same sample in a study of T cell repertoires in cytomegalovirus infection. TCRdb recomputed calls from the reads with MiXCR, one row per CDR3 protein. The sample contains more than 650,000 distinct CDR3 sequences, 35% to 45% of which appear only once. Sequenced material: PBMCs. The receptors stem from a human donor in good health (CMV status not recorded). Some clones in this sample may be carry-over from other donors' samples.

V usage is TRBV7-9 and J usage is TRBJ1-1, with TRBD1 identical over 8 bases. Germline CDR1 and CDR2: SEHNR and FQNEAQ (reference sequence). The CDR3 runs to 16 residues. V lost 0 bases and J lost 8; bases outside the gene matches: 11. The DNA of the CDR3 is TGTGCCAGCAGCTTAGCAGGGACAGGACCAGGAGGCGAAGCTTTCTTT. Translation gives CASSLAGTGPGGEAFF.

This chain uses TRBV20-1 with TRBJ1-2, with D maybe TRBD1 (6 bases). The CDR3 is made up of 13 amino acids. From germline, CDR1 is DFQATT and CDR2 SNEGSKA (reference sequence). Trimming pared 5 bases from V and 4 bases from J, leaving 14 bases between. The CDR3 protein is CSAPRGNIYGYTF. CDR3 bases: TGCAGTGCTCCCAGGGGAAACATCTATGGCTACACCTTC.

The chain has TRBV19 and TRBJ1-5, with 10 bases identical to TRBD1. Trimming removed 7 bases from V and 7 bases from J; junction bases left unmatched: 7. The CDR3 is made up of 14 amino acids. The germline V gene has CDR1 LNHDA and CDR2 SQIVND (reference sequence). CDR3 in DNA: TGTGCCAGTATTGCGGGACAGGGGAACCAGCCCCAGCATTTT. This codes for CASIAGQGNQPQHF.

This clonotype is a singleton in its sample. At one boundary the junction diverges from the germline segment, which might be a read error. The rearrangement joins TRBV27 to TRBJ2-3; D call uncertain. The CDR3 length is 15 residues. Germline V gene sequence: CDR1 MNHEY, CDR2 SMNVEV (reference sequence). Here the CDR3 reads CVSTTIDMGTDTQYF. The CDR3 nucleotides are TGTGTCAGCACCACCATCGACATGGGCACAGATACGCAGTATTTT.

Details on this clonotype: The junction differs from germline at one of its ends, possibly a read error. V gene TRBV7-7 combines with J gene TRBJ2-1; D tentatively fits TRBD1 or TRBD2 (6 bases each). The CDR3 has 15 amino acids. The germline V gene has CDR1 SSHAT and CDR2 FNYEAQ (reference sequence). The CDR3, as DNA: TGTGCTAGCAGCTTAGTCCCGGGGGCGTACAATGAGCAGTTCTTC. The encoded protein is CASSLVPGAYNEQFF.

In this sample, this clonotype turned up a few times. The gene calls are TRBV19 and TRBJ1-5; no reliable D call. Germline V lookup: CDR1 LNHDA, CDR2 SQIVND (reference sequence). Deletions cut 3 bases from V and 2 bases from J, with 14 bases between. The CDR3 runs 16 residues. CDR3 nucleotide sequence: TGTGCCAGTAGTATTGGACCTCTATCTGGCAATCAGCCCCAGCATTTT. Its protein is CASSIGPLSGNQPQHF.

In the case of this clonotype: The germline gene is not matched at one end of the junction; a read error may be the cause. The chain carries TRBV12-3 or TRBV12-4 and TRBJ2-1, with 8 bases lining up with TRBD2. This CDR3 comprises 14 residues. CDR3 sequence: CASSPPGGYNVQFF. For the CDR3, the DNA is TGTGCCAGCAGCCCACCGGGAGGGTACAATGTGCAGTTCTTC.

This chain joins TRBV20-1 and TRBJ2-7, with TRBD1 identical over 8 bases. With V trimmed by 8 bases and J by 0 bases, 6 bases remained unmatched. CDR1 is DFQATT and CDR2 is SNEGSKA in the germline V gene (reference sequence). This CDR3 region has 13 residues. CDR3: CSSTTGGSYEQYF. The CDR3 DNA is TGCAGTTCTACCACAGGGGGCTCCTACGAGCAGTACTTC.

The chain recombines TRBV28 with TRBJ2-7; TRBD1 matches 8 bases. The CDR3 has 12 amino acids. Losses at the gene ends were 8 bases for V and 6 bases for J; bases not matched to a gene: 6. Germline CDR1 reads MDHEN; CDR2 reads SYDVKM. CDR3 nucleotide sequence: TGTGCCAGCGACAGGGGTGAAGGCGAGCAGTACTTC. The encoded protein is CASDRGEGEQYF.

The chain combines TRBV28 with TRBJ2-5, with D possibly TRBD1 on 6 matching bases. V lost 8 bases and J 4 bases, leaving 14 bases between the germline ends. The CDR3 is made up of 13 amino acids. Per the germline V gene, CDR1 is MDHEN and CDR2 is SYDVKM. The CDR3 DNA sequence: TGTGCCAGCGTTACCGCGGACAGAGAGACCCAGTACTTC. As protein: CASVTADRETQYF.

J is TRBJ1-1 and V is TRBV28, with D perhaps TRBD1 (5 bases). Germline CDR1 and CDR2: MDHEN and SYDVKM. V dropped 8 bases and J dropped 10 bases, with 14 bases sitting between them. This CDR3 spans 11 amino acids. The CDR3 spells CASVGGSVAFF. The CDR3 DNA is TGTGCCAGCGTCGGGGGGTCCGTAGCTTTCTTT. Supplemented by reference TRBV28 and TRBJ1-1, the full variable domain reads DVKVTQSSRYLVKRTGEKVFLECVQDMDHENMFWYRQDPGLGLRLIYFSYDVKMKEKGDIPEGYSVSREKKERFSLILESASTNQTSMYLCASVGGSVAFFGQGTRLTVV.

This clonotype was counted ten times or more. The V gene is TRBV7-8, the J gene TRBJ1-2, with 9 bases identical to TRBD1. CDR1 SGHVS and CDR2 FQNEAQ come from the germline V gene. This CDR3 comprises 13 residues. V trimming: 5 bases; J trimming: 7 bases; junction bases outside the gene matches: 5. The CDR3 nucleotides are TGTGCCAGCAGCGCCCGGACAGGGGTTGGCTACACCTTC. Its translation is CASSARTGVGYTF.

The rearrangement joins TRBV19 to TRBJ1-4; possibly TRBD1 for D (5 bases). This CDR3 region has 12 residues. Germline CDR1 and CDR2: LNHDA and SQIVND (reference sequence). Trimming left V 3 bases short and J 7 bases short, with 6 bases between. The CDR3 DNA reads TGTGCCAGTAGTATGGGGCGTGAAAAACTGTTTTTT. Translation: CASSMGREKLFF.

This clonotype was detected only a few times. CDR3 residues: CATSRDARQSKGYGYTF. CDR3 coding DNA: TGTGCCACCAGCAGAGATGCAAGACAGTCTAAGGGCTATGGCTACACCTTC. The rearrangement links TRBV15 to TRBJ1-2, with D possibly being TRBD1 (5 bases). V shed 0 bases and J shed 4 bases, with 18 bases lying between them. Germline values: CDR1 LNHNV, CDR2 YYDKDF (reference sequence). This CDR3 region has 17 residues.

The CDR3 DNA reads TGTGCCAGCAGTGCGACTAGCGGGAGGATCACTGAGCAGTTCTTC. Translation: CASSATSGRITEQFF. The V and J genes are TRBV6-1 and TRBJ2-1; TRBD2 matches at 13 bases. Germline loops: CDR1 MNHNS, CDR2 SASEGT. V shed 4 bases, J shed 9 bases, and the junction held 6 bases outside the gene matches. The CDR3 sequence is 15 residues long.

This clonotype turned up a few times. This chain joins TRBV12-3 or TRBV12-4 and TRBJ1-5; D call uncertain. The CDR3 length is 13 residues. Trimming took 1 base from V and 4 from J, leaving 5 bases between them. CDR3 protein: CASSLGWNQPQHF. DNA for the CDR3: TGTGCCAGCAGTTTAGGATGGAATCAGCCCCAGCATTTT.

This clonotype has at least ten counts. This rearrangement joins TRBV7-2 to TRBJ1-5; no definite D call. The CDR3 runs to 14 residues. Germline loops: CDR1 SGHTA, CDR2 FQGNSA. The ends were cut back, 5 bases at V and 7 bases at J, with 15 bases in the middle. CDR3 amino acids: CASSPRLLGQPQHF. CDR3 nucleotide sequence: TGTGCCAGCAGCCCGAGACTCCTAGGCCAGCCCCAGCATTTT.

J is TRBJ2-7 and V is TRBV19; D is unresolved. Trimming took 8 bases from V and 2 from J, leaving 16 bases between them. Germline V CDR1 and CDR2: LNHDA, SQIVND (reference sequence). The CDR3 sequence is 14 residues long. In DNA, the CDR3 is TGTGCCAGTCGTCAACAACATCACGCCTACGAGCAGTACTTC. Translation gives CASRQQHHAYEQYF.

Many counts were recorded for this clonotype. The gene calls are TRBV7-6 and TRBJ2-7; 7 nucleotides match TRBD1. This CDR3 is 15 amino acids long. V dropped 4 bases and J dropped 2; count of bases not matched to a gene: 8. Looked up from germline, CDR1 is SGHVS and CDR2 is FNYEAQ. CDR3 sequence reads: CASSSRDRTTYEQYF. As DNA, the CDR3 is TGTGCCAGCAGCTCTCGGGACAGAACCACCTACGAGCAGTACTTC. Full variable domain (missing parts from reference TRBV7-6 and TRBJ2-7): GAGVSQSPRYKVTKRGQDVALRCDPISGHVSLYWYRQALGQGPEFLTYFNYEAQQDKSGLPNDRFSAERPEGSISTLTIQRTEQRDSAMYRCASSSRDRTTYEQYFGPGTRLTVT.